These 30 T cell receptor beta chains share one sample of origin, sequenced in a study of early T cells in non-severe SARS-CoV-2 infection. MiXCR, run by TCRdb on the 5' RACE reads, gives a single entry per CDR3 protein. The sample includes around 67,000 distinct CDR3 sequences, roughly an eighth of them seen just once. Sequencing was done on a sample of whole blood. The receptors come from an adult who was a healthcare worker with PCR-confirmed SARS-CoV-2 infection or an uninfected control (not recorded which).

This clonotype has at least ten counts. The CDR3 DNA reads TGCAGCGTGTTCAGGGTTAGCGGGATGCTTTCTAGCACAGATACGCAGTATTTT. This gives the protein CSVFRVSGMLSSTDTQYF. The chain employs TRBV29-1 and TRBJ2-3, with 8 bases that match TRBD2. This CDR3 is 18 amino acids long. Germline values: CDR1 SQVTM, CDR2 ANQGSEA. J was trimmed by 0 bases and V by 6 bases; bases with no gene match: 17.

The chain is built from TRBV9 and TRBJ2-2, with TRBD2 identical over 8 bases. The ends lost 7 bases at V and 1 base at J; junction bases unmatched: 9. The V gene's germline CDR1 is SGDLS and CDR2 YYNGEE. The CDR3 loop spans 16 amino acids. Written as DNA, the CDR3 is TGTGCCAGCTCCGGGCTAGCGGGCAAGAACACCGGGGAGCTGTTTTTT. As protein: CASSGLAGKNTGELFF.

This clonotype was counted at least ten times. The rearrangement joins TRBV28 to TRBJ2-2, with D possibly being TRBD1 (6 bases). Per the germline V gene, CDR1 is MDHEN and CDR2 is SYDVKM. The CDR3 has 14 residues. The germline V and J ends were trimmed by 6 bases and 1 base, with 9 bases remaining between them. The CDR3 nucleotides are TGTGCCAGCAGCCGGACAGTGAACACCGGGGAGCTGTTTTTT. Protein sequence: CASSRTVNTGELFF.

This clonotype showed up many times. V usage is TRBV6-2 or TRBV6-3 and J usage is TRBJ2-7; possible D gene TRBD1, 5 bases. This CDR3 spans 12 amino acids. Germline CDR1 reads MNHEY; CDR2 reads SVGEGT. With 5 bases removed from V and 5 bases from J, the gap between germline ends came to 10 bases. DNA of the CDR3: TGTGCCAGCAGTCCCGACAGTAACGAGCAGTACTTC. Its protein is CASSPDSNEQYF.

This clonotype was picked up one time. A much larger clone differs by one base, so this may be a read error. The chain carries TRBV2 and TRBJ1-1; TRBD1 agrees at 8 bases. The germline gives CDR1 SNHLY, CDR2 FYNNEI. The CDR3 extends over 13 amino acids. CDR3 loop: CPSSSSRDREAFF. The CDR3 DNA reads TGTCCCAGCAGCAGTTCCCGGGACAGGGAAGCTTTCTTT.

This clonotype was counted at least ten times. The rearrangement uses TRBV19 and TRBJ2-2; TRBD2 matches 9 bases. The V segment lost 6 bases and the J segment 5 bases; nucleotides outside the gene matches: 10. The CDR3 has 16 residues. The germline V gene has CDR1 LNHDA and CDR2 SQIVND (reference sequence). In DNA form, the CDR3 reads TGTGCCAGTAGGTCTAAGCCCCTAGCGGGAACCGGGGAGCTGTTTTTT. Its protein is CASRSKPLAGTGELFF.

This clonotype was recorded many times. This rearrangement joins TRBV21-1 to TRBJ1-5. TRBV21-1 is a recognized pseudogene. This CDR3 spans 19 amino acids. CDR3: CASSIAQPRWGGEDQPQHF. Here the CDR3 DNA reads TGTGCCAGCAGCATCGCGCAGCCCCGATGGGGGGGGGAGGATCAGCCCCAGCATTTT.

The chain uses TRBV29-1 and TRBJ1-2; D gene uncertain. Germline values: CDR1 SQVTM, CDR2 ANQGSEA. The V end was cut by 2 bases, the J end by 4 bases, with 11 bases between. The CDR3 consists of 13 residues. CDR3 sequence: CSVESGSFYGYTF. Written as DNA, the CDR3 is TGCAGCGTTGAATCCGGCAGCTTCTATGGCTACACCTTC.

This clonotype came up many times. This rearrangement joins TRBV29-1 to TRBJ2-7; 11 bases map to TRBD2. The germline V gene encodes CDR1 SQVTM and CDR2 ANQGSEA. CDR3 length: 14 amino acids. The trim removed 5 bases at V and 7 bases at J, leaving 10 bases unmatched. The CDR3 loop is CSVRISGRAEEQYF. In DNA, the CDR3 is TGCAGCGTTCGTATTAGCGGGAGGGCCGAGGAGCAGTACTTC.

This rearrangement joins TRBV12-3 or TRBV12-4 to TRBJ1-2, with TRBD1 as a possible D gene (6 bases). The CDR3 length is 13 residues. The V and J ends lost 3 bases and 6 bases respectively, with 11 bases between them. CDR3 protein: CASSLGGVNGYTF. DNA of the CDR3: TGTGCCAGCAGTTTGGGGGGCGTTAATGGCTACACCTTC.

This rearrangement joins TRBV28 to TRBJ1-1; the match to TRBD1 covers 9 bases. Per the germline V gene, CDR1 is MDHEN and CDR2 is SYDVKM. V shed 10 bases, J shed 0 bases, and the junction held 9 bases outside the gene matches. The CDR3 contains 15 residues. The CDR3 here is CATGQGYPLNTEAFF. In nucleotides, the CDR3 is TGTGCCACCGGACAGGGGTACCCCCTGAACACTGAAGCTTTCTTT. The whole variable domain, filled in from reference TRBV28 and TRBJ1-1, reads DVKVTQSSRYLVKRTGEKVFLECVQDMDHENMFWYRQDPGLGLRLIYFSYDVKMKEKGDIPEGYSVSREKKERFSLILESASTNQTSMYLCATGQGYPLNTEAFFGQGTRLTVV.

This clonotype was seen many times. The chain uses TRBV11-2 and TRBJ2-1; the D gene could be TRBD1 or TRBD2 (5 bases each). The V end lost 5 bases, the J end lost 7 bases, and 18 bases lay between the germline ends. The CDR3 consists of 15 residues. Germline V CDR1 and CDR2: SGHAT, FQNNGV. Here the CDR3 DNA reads TGTGCCAGCAGCCTTCTGGGGACCGACGAAAATGAGCAGTTCTTC. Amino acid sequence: CASSLLGTDENEQFF.

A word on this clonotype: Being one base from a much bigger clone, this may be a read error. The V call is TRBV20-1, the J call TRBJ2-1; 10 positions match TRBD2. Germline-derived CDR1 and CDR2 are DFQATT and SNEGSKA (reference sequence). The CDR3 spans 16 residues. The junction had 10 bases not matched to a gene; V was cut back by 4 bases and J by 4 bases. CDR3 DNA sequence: TGCAGTGCTAAAGATCTGCGACTAGCGGGTTACAATGAGCAGTTCTTC. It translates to CSAKDLRLAGYNEQFF.

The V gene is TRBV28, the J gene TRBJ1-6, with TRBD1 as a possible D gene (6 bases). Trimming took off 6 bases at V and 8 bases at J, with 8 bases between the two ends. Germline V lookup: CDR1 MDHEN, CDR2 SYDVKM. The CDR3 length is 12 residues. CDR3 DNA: TGTGCCAGCAGGTACAGGGATTCACCCCTCCACTTT. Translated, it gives CASRYRDSPLHF.

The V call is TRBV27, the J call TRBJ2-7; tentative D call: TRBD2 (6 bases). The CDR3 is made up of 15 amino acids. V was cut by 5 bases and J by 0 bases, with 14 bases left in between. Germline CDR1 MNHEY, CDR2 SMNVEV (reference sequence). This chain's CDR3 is CASSHRGTASYEQYF. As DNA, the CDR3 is TGTGCCAGCAGTCACCGCGGGACTGCCTCCTACGAGCAGTACTTC.

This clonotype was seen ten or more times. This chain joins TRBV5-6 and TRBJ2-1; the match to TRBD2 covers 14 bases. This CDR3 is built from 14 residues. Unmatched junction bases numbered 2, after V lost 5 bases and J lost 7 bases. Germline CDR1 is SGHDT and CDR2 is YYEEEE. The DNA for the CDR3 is TGTGCCAGCAGGGGACTAGCGGGAGCTAATGAGCAGTTCTTC. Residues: CASRGLAGANEQFF.

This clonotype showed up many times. This chain's CDR3 is CASSLRQGGYGYTF. In DNA form, the CDR3 reads TGTGCCAGCAGCTTAAGGCAAGGGGGCTATGGCTACACCTTC. The gene calls are TRBV7-9 and TRBJ1-2; D may be TRBD1 (6 bases). The V and J ends lost 2 bases and 4 bases respectively, with 11 bases between them. The CDR3 has 14 residues. CDR1 and CDR2 (germline): SEHNR, FQNEAQ (reference sequence).

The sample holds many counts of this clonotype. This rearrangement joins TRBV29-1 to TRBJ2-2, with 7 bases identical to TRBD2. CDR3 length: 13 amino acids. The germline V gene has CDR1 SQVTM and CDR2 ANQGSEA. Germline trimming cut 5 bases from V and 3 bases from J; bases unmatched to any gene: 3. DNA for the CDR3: TGCAGCGTTAGCGGGACGTACACCGGGGAGCTGTTTTTT. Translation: CSVSGTYTGELFF.

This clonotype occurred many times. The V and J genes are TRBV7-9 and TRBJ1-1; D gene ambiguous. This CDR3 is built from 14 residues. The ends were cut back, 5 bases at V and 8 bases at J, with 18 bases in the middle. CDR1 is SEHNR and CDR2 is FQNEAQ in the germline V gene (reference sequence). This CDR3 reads CASSLSSGRSEAFF. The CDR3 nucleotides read TGTGCCAGCAGCCTGTCCTCTGGACGGTCAGAAGCTTTCTTT.

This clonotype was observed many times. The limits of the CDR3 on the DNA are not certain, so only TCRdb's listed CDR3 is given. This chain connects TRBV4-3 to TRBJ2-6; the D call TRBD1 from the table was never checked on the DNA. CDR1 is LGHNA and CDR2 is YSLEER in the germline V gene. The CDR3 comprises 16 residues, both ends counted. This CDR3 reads CASSQDWGSGANVLIF.

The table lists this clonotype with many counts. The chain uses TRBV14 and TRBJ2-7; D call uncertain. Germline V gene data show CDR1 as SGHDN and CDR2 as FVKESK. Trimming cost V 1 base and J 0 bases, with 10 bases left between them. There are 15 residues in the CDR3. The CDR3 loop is CASSQVHLSSYEQYF. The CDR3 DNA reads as TGTGCCAGCAGCCAAGTTCATCTGAGCTCCTACGAGCAGTACTTC.

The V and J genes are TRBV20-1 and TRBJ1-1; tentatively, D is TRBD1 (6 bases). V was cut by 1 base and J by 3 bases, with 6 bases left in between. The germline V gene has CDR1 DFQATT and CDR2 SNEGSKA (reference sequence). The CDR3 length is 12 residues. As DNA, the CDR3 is TGCAGTGCTAGAGGGACAGACACTGAAGCTTTCTTT. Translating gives CSARGTDTEAFF.

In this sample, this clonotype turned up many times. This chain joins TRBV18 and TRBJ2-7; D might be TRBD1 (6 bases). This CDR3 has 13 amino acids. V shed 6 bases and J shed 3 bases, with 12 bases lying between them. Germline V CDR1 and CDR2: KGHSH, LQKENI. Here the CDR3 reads CASSVDSFYEQYF. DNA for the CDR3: TGTGCCAGCTCCGTGGACAGCTTCTACGAGCAGTACTTC.

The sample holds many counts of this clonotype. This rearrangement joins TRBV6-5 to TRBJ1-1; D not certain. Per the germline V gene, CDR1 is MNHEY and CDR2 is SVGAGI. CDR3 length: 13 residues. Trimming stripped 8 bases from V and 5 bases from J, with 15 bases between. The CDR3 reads CASSRFKGTEAFF. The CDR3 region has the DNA TGTGCCAGCTCCAGATTCAAGGGAACTGAAGCTTTCTTT.

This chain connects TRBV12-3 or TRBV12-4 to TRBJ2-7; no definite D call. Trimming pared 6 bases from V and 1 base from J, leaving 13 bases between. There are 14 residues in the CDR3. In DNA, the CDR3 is TGTGCCAGCAGACGCGGCGGCGAATCCTACGAGCAGTACTTC. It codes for CASRRGGESYEQYF.

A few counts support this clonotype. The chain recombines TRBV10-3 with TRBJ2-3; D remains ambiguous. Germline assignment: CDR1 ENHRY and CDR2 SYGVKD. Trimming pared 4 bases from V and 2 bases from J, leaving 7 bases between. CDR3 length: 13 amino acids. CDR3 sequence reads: CAISGGYTDTQYF. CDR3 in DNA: TGTGCCATCAGTGGTGGCTACACAGATACGCAGTATTTT.

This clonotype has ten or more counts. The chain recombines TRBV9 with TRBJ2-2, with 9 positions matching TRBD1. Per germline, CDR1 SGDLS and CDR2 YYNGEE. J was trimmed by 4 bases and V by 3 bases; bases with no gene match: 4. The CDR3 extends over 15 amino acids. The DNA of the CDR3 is TGTGCCAGCAGCGCCGGGACAGGGTCCACCGGGGAGCTGTTTTTT. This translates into CASSAGTGSTGELFF.

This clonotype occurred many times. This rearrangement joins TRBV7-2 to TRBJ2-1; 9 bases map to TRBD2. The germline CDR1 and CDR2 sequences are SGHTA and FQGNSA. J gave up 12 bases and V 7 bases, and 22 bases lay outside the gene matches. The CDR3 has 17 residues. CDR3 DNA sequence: TGTGCCAGCACCCCGTCCGGACTAGCGAGTTTTACAATGAGGCAGTTCTTC. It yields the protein CASTPSGLASFTMRQFF.

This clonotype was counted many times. In DNA, the CDR3 is TGTGCCAGCAGCCAAGGGCTTAACTACGAGCAGTACTTC. It yields the protein CASSQGLNYEQYF. The genes are TRBV16 and TRBJ2-7; no firm D call. The germline CDR1 and CDR2 sequences are KGHSY and FQNENV. V lost 2 bases to trimming and J lost 3 bases, with 8 bases between them. This CDR3 is built from 13 residues.

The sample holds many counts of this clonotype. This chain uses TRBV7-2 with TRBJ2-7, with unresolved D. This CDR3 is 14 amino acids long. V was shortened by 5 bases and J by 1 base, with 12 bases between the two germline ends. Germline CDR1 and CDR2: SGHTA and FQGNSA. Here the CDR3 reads CASSPRMQSYEQYF. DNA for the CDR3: TGTGCCAGCAGCCCCCGCATGCAGTCCTACGAGCAGTACTTC.